This T cell receptor beta chain originates from a study of blood T cell repertoires in COVID-19. Comment on this clone: This specimen includes other DNA sequences encoding the same CDR3.

CDR1 is KGHSH and CDR2 is LQKENI in the germline V gene. With V trimmed by 3 bases and J by 3 bases, 3 bases remained unmatched. This CDR3 comprises 16 residues. Repertoires were generated with immunoSEQ multiplex PCR, while TCRdb's copy carries only in-frame clones and drops some. This sample has some 95,000 clones, with 70% to 90% found just once. Sequencing input: peripheral blood. This receptor was obtained from a man older than 75 with active or convalescent COVID-19. The V and J genes are TRBV18 and TRBJ2-2; 11 nucleotides align to TRBD2. The CDR3 bases are TGTGCCAGCTCACCCGGGACTAGCGGATACACCGGGGAGCTGTTTTTT. This sequence encodes CASSPGTSGYTGELFF.